The 31 T cell receptor beta chains reported below all come from one sample, sequenced in a study of blood T cell repertoires in COVID-19. Assay used: immunoSEQ multiplex PCR; TCRdb lists only in-frame clones, some missing. The profile covers 250,000 or so clones, with 85% to 90% appearing a single time and approximately 0.9% taken by the ten largest. Sequenced: PBMCs or T cells enriched from blood (not recorded which). Receptors originate from a man aged 45-65 years who had been exposed to COVID-19.

This chain joins TRBV2 and TRBJ1-6; 9 positions agree with TRBD1. The germline V gene has CDR1 SNHLY and CDR2 FYNNEI. With V trimmed by 5 bases and J by 5 bases, 7 bases remained unmatched. This CDR3 region has 16 residues. CDR3 sequence: CASSLQGALNNSPLHF. CDR3 DNA sequence: TGTGCCAGCAGTCTACAGGGGGCGCTTAATAATTCACCCCTCCACTTT. Combining the CDR3 with reference TRBV2 and TRBJ1-6 gives the whole variable domain EPEVTQTPSHQVTQMGQEVILRCVPISNHLYFYWYRQILGQKVEFLVSFYNNEISEKSEIFDDQFSVERPDGSNFTLKIRSTKLEDSAMYFCASSLQGALNNSPLHFGNGTRLTVT.

V and J are TRBV7-9 and TRBJ1-1; D might be TRBD1 (5 bases). This CDR3 is 11 amino acids long. The germline V gene encodes CDR1 SEHNR and CDR2 FQNEAQ (reference sequence). Between the trimmed V and J ends, which lost 6 bases and 6 bases, there was a span of 8 bases. The CDR3 protein is CASRAGSEAFF. CDR3 nucleotide sequence: TGTGCCAGCAGGGCAGGGTCTGAAGCTTTCTTT.

This chain uses TRBV29-1 with TRBJ2-3; D is perhaps TRBD1 (5 bases). The V gene's germline CDR1 is SQVTM and CDR2 ANQGSEA. This CDR3 comprises 15 residues. V gave up 3 bases and J gave up 2 bases, with 15 bases separating them. The CDR3 nucleotides read TGCAGCGTTGAGATGCCAGGGTGGATCACAGATACGCAGTATTTT. Protein sequence: CSVEMPGWITDTQYF.

The chain is built from TRBV13 and TRBJ2-2, with D hard to call. The V end was cut by 5 bases, the J end by 1 base, with 14 bases between. Germline V CDR1 and CDR2: PRHDT, FYEKMQ (reference sequence). The CDR3 consists of 16 residues. The CDR3 is CASSPPVQRNTGELFF. CDR3 nucleotides: TGTGCCAGCAGCCCCCCCGTTCAGCGGAACACCGGGGAGCTGTTTTTT. The entire variable domain, with the rest obtained from reference TRBV13 and TRBJ2-2, is as follows: AAGVIQSPRHLIKEKRETATLKCYPIPRHDTVYWYQQGPGQDPQFLISFYEKMQSDKGSIPDRFSAQQFSDYHSELNMSSLELGDSALYFCASSPPVQRNTGELFFGEGSRLTVL.

The gene calls are TRBV6-5 and TRBJ1-1; 8 bases match TRBD1. Germline V lookup: CDR1 MNHEY, CDR2 SVGAGI. The V and J ends lost 0 bases and 6 bases, in that order; junction bases with no gene match: 6. The CDR3 loop spans 15 amino acids. For the CDR3, the DNA is TGTGCCAGCAGTTACTCATACAGGGGGTTGGCTGAAGCTTTCTTT. Encoded protein: CASSYSYRGLAEAFF.

The CDR3: CASSQTIYQPQHF. CDR3 nucleotide sequence: TGTGCCAGCAGTCAGACAATCTACCAGCCCCAGCATTTT. V usage is TRBV27 and J usage is TRBJ1-5; D is unclear. Germline values: CDR1 MNHEY, CDR2 SMNVEV (reference sequence). The CDR3 is made up of 13 amino acids. V gave up 5 bases and J gave up 7 bases, with 12 bases separating them.

V is TRBV3-1 (or the pseudogene TRBV3-2) and J is TRBJ1-4; D is ambiguous. The CDR3 runs to 14 residues. V dropped 4 bases and J dropped 8 bases, with 14 bases sitting between them. Germline V lookup: CDR1 LGHDT, CDR2 YNNKEL (reference sequence). CDR3 sequence (DNA): TGTGCCAGCAGCCCCGACATGGGAGGGGAAAAACTGTTTTTT. It is translated as CASSPDMGGEKLFF.

The CDR3 region has the DNA TGTGCCAGCTCACCCGGGACTAGCGGGGGGAAAGACCCCACAGATACGCAGTATTTT. The encoded protein is CASSPGTSGGKDPTDTQYF. The V call is TRBV18, the J call TRBJ2-3; 15 nucleotides align to TRBD2. The V and J ends lost 3 bases and 2 bases, in that order; junction bases with no gene match: 9. The CDR3 contains 19 residues. CDR1 is KGHSH, CDR2 LQKENI, per germline.

The V gene is TRBV27, the J gene TRBJ1-5; D remains ambiguous. Germline loops: CDR1 MNHEY, CDR2 SMNVEV (reference sequence). This CDR3 has 14 amino acids. V lost 5 bases and J lost 1, with 9 bases in between. CDR3 protein: CASSPVGSNQPQHF. In DNA form, the CDR3 reads TGTGCCAGCAGTCCCGTTGGCAGCAATCAGCCCCAGCATTTT.

The genes are TRBV7-2 and TRBJ2-3; 10 bases align to TRBD2. The germline CDR1 and CDR2 sequences are SGHTA and FQGNSA. V trimming: 4 bases; J trimming: 3 bases; junction bases outside the gene matches: 4. The CDR3 totals 15 residues. For the CDR3, the DNA is TGTGCCAGCAGCTACACGACTAGCGGGACAGATACGCAGTATTTT. Residues: CASSYTTSGTDTQYF.

J is TRBJ1-1 and V is TRBV24-1; possible D gene TRBD1, 6 bases. With 3 bases removed from V and 5 bases from J, the gap between germline ends came to 18 bases. The CDR3 covers 16 residues. Germline CDR1 KGHDR, CDR2 SFDVKD. Here the CDR3 reads CATSDGRRGGGTEAFF. The DNA of the CDR3 is TGTGCCACCAGTGATGGCCGTCGAGGGGGGGGGACTGAAGCTTTCTTT.

The V call is TRBV19, the J call TRBJ2-5, with D possibly being TRBD2 (5 bases). The V gene lost 4 bases and the J gene lost 5 bases, with 11 bases spanning the gap. CDR1 is LNHDA, CDR2 SQIVND, per germline (reference sequence). The CDR3 has 13 amino acids. The CDR3: CASSTGGWETQYF. For the CDR3, the DNA is TGTGCCAGTAGTACGGGCGGGTGGGAGACCCAGTACTTC.

The chain recombines TRBV5-8 with TRBJ2-6; a possible D gene is TRBD1 (6 bases). Trimming took off 4 bases at V and 1 base at J, with 12 bases between the two ends. The germline gives CDR1 SGHTS, CDR2 YDEGEE. The CDR3 is made up of 16 amino acids. The CDR3 protein is CASSRNRVSGANVLTF. For the CDR3, the DNA is TGTGCCAGCAGCAGAAACAGGGTATCTGGGGCCAACGTCCTGACTTTC. The full variable domain, with the rest looked up from reference TRBV5-8 and TRBJ2-6, is EAGVTQSPTHLIKTRGQQATLRCSPISGHTSVYWYQQALGLGLQFLLWYDEGEERNRGNFPPRFSGRQFPNYSSELNVNALELEDSALYLCASSRNRVSGANVLTFGAGSRLTVL.

V is TRBV5-1 and J is TRBJ1-1; 12 bases map to TRBD1. Trimming took 4 bases from V and 1 from J; bases not matched to a gene: 11. The CDR3 spans 18 residues. Germline V gene sequence: CDR1 SGHRS, CDR2 YFSETQ. The CDR3 DNA reads as TGCGCCAGCAGCCTTACCGGGACAGGGGGCCCTAAGAACACTGAAGCTTTCTTT. It yields the protein CASSLTGTGGPKNTEAFF.

J is TRBJ1-1 and V is TRBV18; no firm D call. The CDR3 loop spans 15 amino acids. Trimming took 3 bases from V and 5 from J, leaving 16 bases between them. Germline assignment: CDR1 KGHSH and CDR2 LQKENI. The CDR3 DNA reads TGTGCCAGCTCACCCTTGACCGCGGATGGAACTGAAGCTTTCTTT. This sequence encodes CASSPLTADGTEAFF. The full variable domain, with the rest looked up from reference TRBV18 and TRBJ1-1, is NAGVMQNPRHLVRRRGQEARLRCSPMKGHSHVYWYRQLPEEGLKFMVYLQKENIIDESGMPKERFSAEFPKEGPSILRIQQVVRGDSAAYFCASSPLTADGTEAFFGQGTRLTVV.

A few counts support this clone. The chain carries TRBV11-2 and TRBJ2-7, with D maybe TRBD2 (5 bases). Germline V gene lookup returns CDR1 SGHAT and CDR2 FQNNGV. Deletions cut 2 bases from V and 3 bases from J, with 14 bases between. The CDR3 runs to 15 residues. CDR3 in amino acids: CASSLRRTIHYEQYF. The CDR3 nucleotides read TGTGCCAGCAGCTTAAGGAGGACGATCCACTACGAGCAGTACTTC.

This clone was picked up one time. The J gene is TRBJ2-1, the V gene TRBV6-5; the D gene is possibly TRBD1 (5 bases). The CDR3 is 14 residues long. The V gene's germline CDR1 is MNHEY and CDR2 SVGAGI. The ends were cut back, 6 bases at V and 3 bases at J, with 12 bases in the middle. DNA for the CDR3: TGTGCCAGCAGAGTAGGGGCGCGCTACAATGAGCAGTTCTTC. Protein sequence: CASRVGARYNEQFF.

This clone was counted a single time. The chain employs TRBV5-4 and TRBJ2-1, with 12 positions matching TRBD2. Germline V gives CDR1 SGHNT, CDR2 YYREEE (reference sequence). This CDR3 spans 16 amino acids. The J segment lost 5 bases and the V segment lost 4 bases, leaving 7 bases of the junction unmatched. DNA of the CDR3: TGTGCCAGCAGCCGGGGGGGACTAGCGGGTGACAATGAGCAGTTCTTC. Protein sequence: CASSRGGLAGDNEQFF.

The chain employs TRBV9 and TRBJ1-4; 7 bases are shared with TRBD1. This CDR3 has 15 residues. Unmatched junction bases numbered 2, after V lost 3 bases and J lost 0 bases. Germline V gene sequence: CDR1 SGDLS, CDR2 YYNGEE. Here the CDR3 reads CASSAQGATNEKLFF. DNA of the CDR3: TGTGCCAGCAGCGCCCAGGGGGCAACTAATGAAAAACTGTTTTTT.

Only one count was recorded for this clone. The chain joins TRBV7-3 to TRBJ2-1, with 9 bases that match TRBD2. The CDR3 extends over 15 amino acids. The trim removed 1 base at V and 4 bases at J, leaving 2 bases unmatched. Germline CDR1 reads SGHTA; CDR2 reads FQGTGA. This CDR3 reads CASSLSGGAYNEQFF. Here the CDR3 DNA reads TGTGCCAGCAGCTTAAGCGGGGGGGCGTACAATGAGCAGTTCTTC.

This chain connects TRBV27 to TRBJ2-1; 8 positions agree with TRBD2. The trim removed 6 bases at V and 4 bases at J, leaving 14 bases unmatched. From germline, CDR1 is MNHEY and CDR2 SMNVEV (reference sequence). CDR3 length: 17 amino acids. CDR3 DNA sequence: TGTGCCAGCAGGTCCACCCCTAGCGGGCAGGGATACAATGAGCAGTTCTTC. This sequence encodes CASRSTPSGQGYNEQFF.

The chain has TRBV9 and TRBJ1-3; D is uncertain. This CDR3 spans 13 amino acids. Trimming shortened V by 3 bases and J by 3 bases, and 7 bases separated the two germline ends. The germline V gene encodes CDR1 SGDLS and CDR2 YYNGEE. The CDR3 DNA reads TGTGCCAGCAGCGCCCCCGTTGGAAACACCATATATTTT. This sequence encodes CASSAPVGNTIYF.

The table lists this clone with a count of one. The chain has TRBV6-2 or TRBV6-3 and TRBJ2-5; D may be TRBD2 (5 bases). CDR3 length equals 15 residues. Germline V gene lookup returns CDR1 MNHEY and CDR2 SVGEGT. Trimming removed 0 bases from V and 0 bases from J, with 8 bases in between. The CDR3 protein is CASSYSREYQETQYF. The CDR3 coding sequence is TGTGCCAGCAGTTACTCGAGGGAGTACCAAGAGACCCAGTACTTC.

The chain employs TRBV2 and TRBJ1-2; TRBD1 matches 7 bases. The V and J ends lost 3 bases and 8 bases, in that order; junction bases with no gene match: 12. The germline gives CDR1 SNHLY, CDR2 FYNNEI. CDR3 length: 15 amino acids. CDR3 DNA: TGTGCCAGCAGTGATCCGCCCCCAGACAGGGAAGGCTACACCTTC. Protein product: CASSDPPPDREGYTF.

This chain joins TRBV28 and TRBJ2-5; a weak D match, TRBD2 (6 bases). Germline V lookup: CDR1 MDHEN, CDR2 SYDVKM. Trimming left V 5 bases short and J 4 bases short, with 17 bases between. The CDR3 length is 15 residues. For the CDR3, the DNA is TGTGCCAGCAGTCTCTCGGGAGATCCGTTAGAGACCCAGTACTTC. As protein: CASSLSGDPLETQYF.

This sequence joins TRBV11-2 and TRBJ2-1; TRBD2 matches at 14 bases. The V segment lost 1 base and the J segment 6 bases; nucleotides outside the gene matches: 5. Germline-derived CDR1 and CDR2 are SGHAT and FQNNGV. This CDR3 has 17 amino acids. The chain's CDR3 is CASSLAGLAGVGNEQFF. In DNA form, the CDR3 reads TGTGCCAGCAGCTTAGCGGGACTAGCGGGGGTTGGCAATGAGCAGTTCTTC.

This chain joins TRBV6-4 and TRBJ1-3; 9 bases match TRBD1. This CDR3 spans 14 amino acids. Trimming cost V 5 bases and J 4 bases; bases outside gene matches: 3. Germline lookup yields CDR1 MRHNA and CDR2 SNTAGT. DNA of the CDR3: TGTGCCAGCAGTCGACAGGGGGAAGGAAACACCATATATTTT. Residues: CASSRQGEGNTIYF.

The chain links TRBV20-1 to TRBJ1-2; no clear D gene. CDR1 is DFQATT, CDR2 SNEGSKA, per germline (reference sequence). Trimming removed 6 bases at V and 3 bases at J, with 5 bases between. CDR3 length: 10 residues. The CDR3 loop reads CSATDYGYTF. The CDR3 coding sequence is TGCAGTGCAACTGACTATGGCTACACCTTC.

The rearrangement links TRBV7-2 to TRBJ1-4; perhaps TRBD1 as D (5 bases). Between the trimmed V and J ends, which lost 5 bases and 7 bases, there was a span of 17 bases. This CDR3 comprises 15 residues. Per the germline V gene, CDR1 is SGHTA and CDR2 is FQGNSA. CDR3 loop: CASSPFWGRGEKLFF. The CDR3 DNA follows: TGTGCCAGCAGCCCCTTCTGGGGGAGGGGTGAAAAACTGTTTTTT. Full variable domain (missing parts from reference TRBV7-2 and TRBJ1-4): GAGVSQSPSNKVTEKGKDVELRCDPISGHTALYWYRQSLGQGLEFLIYFQGNSAPDKSGLPSDRFSAERTGGSVSTLTIQRTQQEDSAVYLCASSPFWGRGEKLFFGSGTQLSVL.

The genes are TRBV30 and TRBJ1-5, with D possibly TRBD1 on 6 matching bases. Germline CDR1 and CDR2: GTSNPN and SVGIG (reference sequence). This CDR3 is built from 15 residues. V shed 1 base and J shed 0 bases, with 10 bases lying between them. As DNA, the CDR3 is TGTGCCTGGAGTGCGGGACACAATAGCAATCAGCCCCAGCATTTT. Its protein product is CAWSAGHNSNQPQHF.

The gene calls are TRBV5-1 and TRBJ2-7; 7 positions match TRBD1. Per germline, CDR1 SGHRS and CDR2 YFSETQ. The ends lost 2 bases at V and 3 bases at J; junction bases unmatched: 5. This CDR3 spans 14 amino acids. The chain's CDR3 is CASSLQTGNYEQYF. DNA of the CDR3: TGCGCCAGCAGCTTACAGACAGGGAACTACGAGCAGTACTTC.